This T cell receptor (beta chain) was profiled in a study of monozygotic twins with inflammatory bowel disease. The CDR3 sequence is 14 residues long. Germline V gene data show CDR1 as SGHRS and CDR2 as YFSETQ. TCR libraries each used roughly 3,500 ng of total RNA. TCRdb re-called the 5' RACE reads; one entry per CDR3 protein, DNA not given. Its table records approximately 150,000 distinct CDR3 sequences. The origin of this receptor is a human donor with ulcerative colitis or Crohn's disease, or a healthy co-twin of an affected twin (not recorded which). The rearrangement links TRBV5-1 to TRBJ2-5; the D gene TCRdb calls, TRBD2, cannot be checked with no DNA. Specimen: blood. The CDR3 is CASSLMTSQETQYF.